Detailed here is one T cell receptor beta chain. Germline CDR1 SGHRS, CDR2 YFSETQ. V was pared by 8 bases and J by 1 base, with 8 bases of the junction left unmatched. The CDR3 has 15 residues. The data are from a study of blood T cell repertoires in COVID-19. Produced via immunoSEQ multiplex PCR; TCRdb's table is partial and in-frame only. This repertoire shows about 81,000 clones, nearly 95% found once; its top ten account for about 4.1%. The clonotype was recovered from a human donor with active COVID-19. The donor label of this sample is uncertain. Sequencing was carried out using peripheral blood. This sequence joins TRBV5-1 and TRBJ2-3; 9 nucleotides align to TRBD1. In DNA form, the CDR3 reads TGCGCCAGTGGGAAAAGGACAGGGGGCACAGATACGCAGTATTTT. It is translated as CASGKRTGGTDTQYF.